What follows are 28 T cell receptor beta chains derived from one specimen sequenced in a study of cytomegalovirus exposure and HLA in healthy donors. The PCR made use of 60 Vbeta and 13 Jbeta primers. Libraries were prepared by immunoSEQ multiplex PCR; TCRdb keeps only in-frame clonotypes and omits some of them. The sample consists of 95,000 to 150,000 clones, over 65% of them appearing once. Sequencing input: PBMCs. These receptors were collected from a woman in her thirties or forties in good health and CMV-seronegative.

This CDR3 reads CASSYMETQYF. The CDR3 DNA is TGTGCCAGCAGTTATATGGAGACCCAGTACTTC. The genes are TRBV28 and TRBJ2-5; no clear D. The CDR3 consists of 11 residues. The V gene lost 4 bases and the J gene lost 5 bases, with 5 bases spanning the gap. Looked up from germline, CDR1 is MDHEN and CDR2 is SYDVKM.

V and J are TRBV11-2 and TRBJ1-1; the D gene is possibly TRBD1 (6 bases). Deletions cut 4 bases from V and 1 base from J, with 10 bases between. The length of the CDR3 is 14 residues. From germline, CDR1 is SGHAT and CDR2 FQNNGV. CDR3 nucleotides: TGTGCCAGCAGCTCAAGGGGGGGGAACACTGAAGCTTTCTTT. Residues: CASSSRGGNTEAFF.

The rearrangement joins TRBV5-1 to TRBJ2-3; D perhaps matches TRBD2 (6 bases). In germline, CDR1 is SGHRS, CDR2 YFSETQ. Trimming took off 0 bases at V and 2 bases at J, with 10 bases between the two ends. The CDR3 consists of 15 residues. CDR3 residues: CASSLEGGITDTQYF. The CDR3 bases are TGCGCCAGCAGCTTGGAAGGAGGGATCACAGATACGCAGTATTTT.

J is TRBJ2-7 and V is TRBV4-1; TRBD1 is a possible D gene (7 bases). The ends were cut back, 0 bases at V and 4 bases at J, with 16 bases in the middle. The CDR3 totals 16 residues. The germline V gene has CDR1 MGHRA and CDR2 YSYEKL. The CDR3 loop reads CASSQEAGQGVYEQYF. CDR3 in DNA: TGCGCCAGCAGCCAAGAGGCGGGGCAGGGGGTATACGAGCAGTACTTC.

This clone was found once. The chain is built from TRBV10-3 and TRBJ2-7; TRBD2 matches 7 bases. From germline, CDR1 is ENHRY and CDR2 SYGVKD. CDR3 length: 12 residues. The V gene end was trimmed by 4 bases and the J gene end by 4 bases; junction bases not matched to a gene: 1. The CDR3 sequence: CAISGTRYEQYF. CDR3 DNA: TGTGCCATCAGTGGGACTAGATACGAGCAGTACTTC.

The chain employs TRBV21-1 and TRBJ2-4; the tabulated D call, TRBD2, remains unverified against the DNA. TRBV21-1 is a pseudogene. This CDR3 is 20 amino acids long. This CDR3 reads CASSPSGRLAGGVAKNIQYF. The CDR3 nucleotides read TGTGCCAGCAGCCCCTCCGGCCGGCTAGCGGGGGGGGTAGCCAAAAACATTCAGTACTTC.

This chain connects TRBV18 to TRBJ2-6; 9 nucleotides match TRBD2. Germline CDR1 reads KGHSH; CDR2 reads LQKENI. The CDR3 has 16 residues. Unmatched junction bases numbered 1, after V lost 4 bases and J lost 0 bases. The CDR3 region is CASSRLAVSGANVLTF. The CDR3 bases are TGTGCCAGCTCACGACTAGCGGTCTCTGGGGCCAACGTCCTGACTTTC.

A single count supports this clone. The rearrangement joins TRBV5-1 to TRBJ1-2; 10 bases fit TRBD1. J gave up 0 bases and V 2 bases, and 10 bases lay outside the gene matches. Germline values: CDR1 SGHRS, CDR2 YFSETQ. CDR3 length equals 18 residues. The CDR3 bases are TGCGCCAGCAGCTTCGACGGGACAGGGGCTGAAGCTAACTATGGCTACACCTTC. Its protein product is CASSFDGTGAEANYGYTF.

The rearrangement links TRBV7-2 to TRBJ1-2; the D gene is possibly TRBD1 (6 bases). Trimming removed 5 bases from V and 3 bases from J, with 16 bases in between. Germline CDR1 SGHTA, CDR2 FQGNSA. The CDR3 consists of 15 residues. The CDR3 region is CASSIQGSTDYGYTF. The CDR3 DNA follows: TGTGCCAGCAGCATACAGGGTAGTACGGACTATGGCTACACCTTC.

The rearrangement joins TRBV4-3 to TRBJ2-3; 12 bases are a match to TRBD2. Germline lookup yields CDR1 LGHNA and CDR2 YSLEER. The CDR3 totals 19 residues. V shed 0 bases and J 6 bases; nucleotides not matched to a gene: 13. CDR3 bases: TGCGCCAGCAGCCAAGAAAGGACTAGCGGGGTCCCCAGGGGGGATACGCAGTATTTT. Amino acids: CASSQERTSGVPRGDTQYF.

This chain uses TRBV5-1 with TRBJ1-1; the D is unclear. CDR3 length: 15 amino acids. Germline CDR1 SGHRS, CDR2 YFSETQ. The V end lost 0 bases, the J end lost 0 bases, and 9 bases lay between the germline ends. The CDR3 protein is CASSLVANMNTEAFF. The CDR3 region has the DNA TGCGCCAGCAGCTTGGTCGCCAACATGAACACTGAAGCTTTCTTT. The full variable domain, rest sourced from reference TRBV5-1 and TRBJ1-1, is KAGVTQTPRYLIKTRGQQVTLSCSPISGHRSVSWYQQTPGQGLQFLFEYFSETQRNKGNFPGRFSGRQFSNSRSEMNVSTLELGDSALYLCASSLVANMNTEAFFGQGTRLTVV.

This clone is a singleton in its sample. CDR3 sequence: CASSQAGLAGAGELFF. CDR3 nucleotides: TGTGCCAGCAGCCAGGCAGGACTAGCGGGAGCCGGGGAGCTGTTTTTT. V is TRBV4-2 and J is TRBJ2-2, with 13 nucleotides matching TRBD2. CDR3 length: 16 residues. Germline V gives CDR1 LGHNA, CDR2 YNFKEQ. The V segment lost 3 bases and the J segment 6 bases; nucleotides outside the gene matches: 4.

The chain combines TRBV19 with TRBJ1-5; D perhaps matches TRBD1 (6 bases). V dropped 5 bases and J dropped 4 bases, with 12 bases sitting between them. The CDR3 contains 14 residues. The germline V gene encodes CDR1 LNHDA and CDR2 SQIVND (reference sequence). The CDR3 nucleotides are TGTGCCAGTAGTTTCGTTGGGACAAATCAGCCCCAGCATTTT. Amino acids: CASSFVGTNQPQHF.

In nucleotides, the CDR3 is TGTGCCAGCAGTGGGACAGGCCCTGAGCAGTTCTTC. It yields the protein CASSGTGPEQFF. This sequence joins TRBV2 and TRBJ2-1, with 7 bases that match TRBD1. The J segment lost 9 bases and the V segment lost 4 bases, leaving 3 bases of the junction unmatched. Per the germline V gene, CDR1 is SNHLY and CDR2 is FYNNEI. This CDR3 contains 12 residues.

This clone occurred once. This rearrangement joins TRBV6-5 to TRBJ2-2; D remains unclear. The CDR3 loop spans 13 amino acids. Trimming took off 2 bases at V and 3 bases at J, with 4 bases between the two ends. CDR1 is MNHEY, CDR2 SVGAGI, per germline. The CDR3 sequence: CASSYDYTGELFF. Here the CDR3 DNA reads TGTGCCAGCAGTTACGACTACACCGGGGAGCTGTTTTTT.

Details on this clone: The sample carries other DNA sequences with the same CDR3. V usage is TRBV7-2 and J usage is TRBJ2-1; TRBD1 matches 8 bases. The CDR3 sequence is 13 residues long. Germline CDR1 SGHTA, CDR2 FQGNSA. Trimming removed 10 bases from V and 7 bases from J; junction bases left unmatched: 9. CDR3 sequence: CATGTGLRNEQFF. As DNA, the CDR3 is TGTGCCACCGGGACAGGCCTGAGGAATGAGCAGTTCTTC.

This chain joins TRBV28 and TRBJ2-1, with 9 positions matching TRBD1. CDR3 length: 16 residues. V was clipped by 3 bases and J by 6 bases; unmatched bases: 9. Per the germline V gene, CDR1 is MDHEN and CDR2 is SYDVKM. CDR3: CASSLTGTGSFNEQFF. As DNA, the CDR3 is TGTGCCAGCAGTTTGACCGGGACAGGGAGTTTCAATGAGCAGTTCTTC.

CDR3 bases: TGCGCCAGCAGCCAGGCCAGGGGGGCCTACGAGCAGTACTTC. It is translated as CASSQARGAYEQYF. The chain joins TRBV4-3 to TRBJ2-7; tentatively, D is TRBD1 (7 bases). CDR1 LGHNA and CDR2 YSLEER come from the germline V gene. This CDR3 is 14 amino acids long. V shed 3 bases and J shed 2 bases, with 11 bases lying between them.

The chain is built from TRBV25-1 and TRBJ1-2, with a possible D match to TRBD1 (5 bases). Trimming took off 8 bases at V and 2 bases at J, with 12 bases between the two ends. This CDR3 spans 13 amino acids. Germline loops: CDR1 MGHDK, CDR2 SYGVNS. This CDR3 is CASGGGLNYGYTF. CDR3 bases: TGTGCCAGCGGGGGAGGCCTAAACTATGGCTACACCTTC.

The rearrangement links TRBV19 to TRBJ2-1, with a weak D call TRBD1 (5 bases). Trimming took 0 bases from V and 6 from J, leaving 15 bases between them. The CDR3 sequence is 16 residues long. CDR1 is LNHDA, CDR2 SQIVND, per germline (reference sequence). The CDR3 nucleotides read TGTGCCAGTAGTATAGAATTCCAGGGCTGGGGCAATGAGCAGTTCTTC. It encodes CASSIEFQGWGNEQFF.

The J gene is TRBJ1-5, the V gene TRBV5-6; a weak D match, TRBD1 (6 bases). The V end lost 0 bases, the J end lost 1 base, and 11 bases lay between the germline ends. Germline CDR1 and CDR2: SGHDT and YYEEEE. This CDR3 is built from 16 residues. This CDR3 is CASSLAAGGSNQPQHF. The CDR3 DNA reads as TGTGCCAGCAGCTTGGCCGCGGGGGGCAGCAATCAGCCCCAGCATTTT.

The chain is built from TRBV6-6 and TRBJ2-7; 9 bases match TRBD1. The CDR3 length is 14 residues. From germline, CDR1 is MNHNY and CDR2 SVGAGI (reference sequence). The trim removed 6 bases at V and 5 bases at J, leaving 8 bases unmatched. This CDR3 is CASSPPGTGNEQYF. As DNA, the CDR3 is TGTGCCAGCAGCCCCCCCGGGACAGGGAACGAGCAGTACTTC.

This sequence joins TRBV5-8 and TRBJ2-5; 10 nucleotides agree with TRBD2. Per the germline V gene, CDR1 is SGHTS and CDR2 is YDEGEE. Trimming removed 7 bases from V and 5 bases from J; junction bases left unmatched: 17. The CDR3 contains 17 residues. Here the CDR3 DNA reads TGTGCCAGCGGTCGGACTAGCGGCTCAGGAGGATCGGAGACCCAGTACTTC. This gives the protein CASGRTSGSGGSETQYF.

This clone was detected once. The CDR3 nucleotides are TGTGCCAGCACCGCTGGCCCCTCCTCCTACAATGAGCAGTTCTTC. Residues: CASTAGPSSYNEQFF. The rearrangement links TRBV6-5 to TRBJ2-1, with no clear D. The CDR3 is 15 residues long. Germline values: CDR1 MNHEY, CDR2 SVGAGI. V lost 7 bases and J 0 bases, leaving 13 bases between the germline ends.

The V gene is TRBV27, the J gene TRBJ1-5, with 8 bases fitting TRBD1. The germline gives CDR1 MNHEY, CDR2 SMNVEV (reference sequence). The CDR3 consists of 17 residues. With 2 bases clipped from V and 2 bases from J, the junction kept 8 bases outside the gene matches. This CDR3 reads CASSLPSGQVGNQPQHF. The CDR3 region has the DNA TGTGCCAGCAGTTTACCCTCGGGACAGGTGGGCAATCAGCCCCAGCATTTT.

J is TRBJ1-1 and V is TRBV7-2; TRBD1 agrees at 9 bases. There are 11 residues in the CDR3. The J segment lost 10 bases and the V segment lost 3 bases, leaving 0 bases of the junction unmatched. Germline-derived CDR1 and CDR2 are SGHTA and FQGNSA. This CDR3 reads CASSLGQGAFF. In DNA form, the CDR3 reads TGTGCCAGCAGCTTGGGACAGGGAGCTTTCTTT. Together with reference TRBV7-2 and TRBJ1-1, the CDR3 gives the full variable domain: GAGVSQSPSNKVTEKGKDVELRCDPISGHTALYWYRQSLGQGLEFLIYFQGNSAPDKSGLPSDRFSAERTGGSVSTLTIQRTQQEDSAVYLCASSLGQGAFFGQGTRLTVV.

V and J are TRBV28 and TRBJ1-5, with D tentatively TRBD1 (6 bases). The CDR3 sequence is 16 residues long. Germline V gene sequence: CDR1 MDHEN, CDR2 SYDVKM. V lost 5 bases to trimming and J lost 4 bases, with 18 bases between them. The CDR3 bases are TGTGCCAGCAGTCTTCCTAGCCACAGGGAAAATCAGCCCCAGCATTTT. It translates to CASSLPSHRENQPQHF.

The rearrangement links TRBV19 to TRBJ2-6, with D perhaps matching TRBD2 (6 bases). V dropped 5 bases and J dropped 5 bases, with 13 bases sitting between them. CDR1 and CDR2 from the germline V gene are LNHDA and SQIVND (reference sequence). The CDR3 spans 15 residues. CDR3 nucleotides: TGTGCCAGTAGTCCCGGAGGGCTGTGGGCCAACGTCCTGACTTTC. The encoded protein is CASSPGGLWANVLTF.